This TCR beta chain was captured in a study of blood T cell repertoires in COVID-19. The table came from immunoSEQ multiplex PCR; TCRdb's copy has only in-frame clones and leaves some out. This repertoire shows some 150,000 clones, 70% to 90% found once; its top ten account for around 6.5%. Germline CDR1 LGHNA, CDR2 YSLEER. This CDR3 contains 16 residues. Trimming took off 1 base at V and 0 bases at J, with 10 bases between the two ends. The receptor was derived from a woman of 80 years or more in a cohort sampled during active or convalescent COVID-19. Sequencing was performed on peripheral blood. V and J are TRBV4-3 and TRBJ1-3; perhaps TRBD1 as D (5 bases). The CDR3 DNA sequence: TGCGCCAGCAGCCAAGCAGGGCCAAGCTCTGGAAACACCATATATTTT. This codes for CASSQAGPSSGNTIYF.